This TCR beta chain was documented in a study of blood T cell repertoires in COVID-19. In the study overall: Sample material is recorded as cDNA or gDNA derived from T cells, B-cell-depleted T cells, or PBMCs.

Cohort 3 recovered donors had two negative PCRs, clearance, or symptom resolution. Germline-derived CDR1 and CDR2 are MNHEY and SMNVEV (reference sequence). The CDR3 contains 13 residues. V shed 6 bases and J shed 4 bases, with 11 bases lying between them. Generated by immunoSEQ multiplex PCR, the TCRdb table keeps only in-frame clones and is missing some. Of 350,000 to 550,000 clones detected, roughly nine tenths appear once; the ten largest clones hold 1.1%. Sample: PBMCs or T cells enriched from blood (not recorded which). This TCR derives from a man aged 30 to 39 who had recovered from COVID-19. The chain joins TRBV27 to TRBJ2-3; possible D gene TRBD2, 5 bases. The CDR3 DNA is TGTGCCAGCAGCCTGGGAGTACCAGATACGCAGTATTTT. Amino acids: CASSLGVPDTQYF.